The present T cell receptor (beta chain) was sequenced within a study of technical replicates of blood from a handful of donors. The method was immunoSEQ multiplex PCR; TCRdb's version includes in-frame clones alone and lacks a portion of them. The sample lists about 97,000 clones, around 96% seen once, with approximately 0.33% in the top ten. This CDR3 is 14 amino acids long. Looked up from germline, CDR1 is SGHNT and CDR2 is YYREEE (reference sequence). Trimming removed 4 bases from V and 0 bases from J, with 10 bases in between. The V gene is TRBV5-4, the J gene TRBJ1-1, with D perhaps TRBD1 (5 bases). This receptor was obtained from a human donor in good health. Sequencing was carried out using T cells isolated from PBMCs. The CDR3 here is CASSAGLLNTEAFF. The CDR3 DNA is TGTGCCAGCAGCGCGGGACTTCTGAACACTGAAGCTTTCTTT. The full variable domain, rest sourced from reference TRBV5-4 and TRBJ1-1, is ETGVTQSPTHLIKTRGQQVTLRCSSQSGHNTVSWYQQALGQGPQFIFQYYREEENGRGNFPPRFSGLQFPNYSSELNVNALELDDSALYLCASSAGLLNTEAFFGQGTRLTVV.